These T cell receptor beta chains were read from a single sample in a study of shared clonotypes between healthy human individuals. Profiling relied on immunoSEQ multiplex PCR, and the TCRdb table lists in-frame clones only, not all of them. The sample yields approximately 1,000,000 clones, roughly 80% seen once. The specimen was memory CD4+ T cells from PBMCs. All receptors come from a man aged 18 to 35 in good health. Some clones in this sample may be carry-over from other donors' samples. Each CDR3 is given with its conserved first and last residue. D genes are given only for firm matches. Where a row states a size, it is once, few, many or the class of an expanded clone; other rows omit it.

J: TRBJ2-7
D: TRBD2
size: -
V: TRBV7-3
CDR3: CASSLFGVGTSGSYEQYF
DNA: TGTGCCAGCAGCTTATTTGGAGTTGGGACTAGCGGTTCCTACGAGCAGTACTTC

J: TRBJ1-2
D: -
size: -
V: TRBV28
CDR3: CASSLQNYGYTF
DNA: TGTGCCAGCAGTTTACAGAACTATGGCTACACCTTC

J: TRBJ2-1
D: -
size: -
V: TRBV25-1
CDR3: CASSEPDLSYNEQFF
DNA: TGTGCCAGCAGTGAACCGGACCTCTCCTACAATGAGCAGTTCTTC

J: TRBJ2-5
D: TRBD1
size: few
V: TRBV18
CDR3: CASSPVDRGETQYF
DNA: TGTGCCAGCTCACCAGTTGACAGGGGGGAGACCCAGTACTTC

J: TRBJ2-2
D: -
size: -
V: TRBV5-4
CDR3: CASSFGRSNTGELFF
DNA: TGTGCCAGCAGCTTTGGCAGAAGCAACACCGGGGAGCTGTTTTTT

J: TRBJ2-7
D: -
size: -
V: TRBV27
CDR3: CARLCEQYF
DNA: TGTGCCAGGCTGTGCGAGCAGTACTTC

J: TRBJ1-6
D: TRBD1
size: -
V: TRBV2
CDR3: CATSDRGNSPLHF
DNA: TGTGCCACCTCCGACAGGGGAAATTCACCCCTCCACTTT

J: TRBJ2-7
D: -
size: few
V: TRBV19
CDR3: CACSRLGQNYEQYF
DNA: TGTGCTTGTTCACGACTGGGACAAAACTACGAGCAGTACTTC

J: TRBJ2-2
D: TRBD2
size: -
V: TRBV5-8
CDR3: CASSKGLAGYTGELFF
DNA: TGTGCCAGCAGCAAAGGACTAGCGGGATACACCGGGGAGCTGTTTTTT

J: TRBJ2-1
D: -
size: -
V: TRBV11-3
CDR3: CASSPGTVSEQFF
DNA: TGTGCCAGCAGTCCCGGGACTGTCTCTGAGCAGTTCTTC

J: TRBJ1-1
D: -
size: -
V: TRBV15
CDR3: CATSRDPRNAEAFF
DNA: TGTGCCACCAGCAGAGACCCGCGCAACGCTGAAGCTTTCTTT

J: TRBJ2-5
D: TRBD2
size: few
V: TRBV7-2
CDR3: CASSRGVQETQYF
DNA: TGTGCCAGCAGCCGGGGGGTACAAGAGACCCAGTACTTC

J: TRBJ1-5
D: -
size: -
V: TRBV16
CDR3: CASSQSNSNQPQHF
DNA: TGTGCCAGCAGCCAATCCAATAGCAATCAGCCCCAGCATTTT

J: TRBJ2-2
D: -
size: few
V: TRBV9
CDR3: CASSVGSAGYTGELFF
DNA: TGTGCCAGCAGCGTAGGTTCCGCAGGGTACACCGGGGAGCTGTTTTTT

J: TRBJ1-3
D: -
size: -
V: TRBV5-1
CDR3: CASSLAGVGNTIYF
DNA: TGCGCCAGCAGCTTGGCAGGTGTCGGAAACACCATATATTTT

J: TRBJ1-3
D: TRBD1
size: -
V: TRBV11-2
CDR3: CASSRGQFSGNTIYF
DNA: TGTGCCAGCAGCCGGGGACAGTTCTCTGGAAACACCATATATTTT

J: TRBJ2-5
D: -
size: once
V: TRBV11-2
CDR3: CASSLFQGGLGETQYF
DNA: TGTGCCAGCAGCTTGTTTCAGGGCGGTCTAGGAGAGACCCAGTACTTC

J: TRBJ2-7
D: TRBD2
size: -
V: TRBV6-1
CDR3: CASSGSGLAGGSHEQYF
DNA: TGTGCCAGCAGTGGATCGGGACTAGCGGGAGGGTCCCACGAGCAGTACTTC

J: TRBJ1-4
D: -
size: -
V: TRBV5-1
CDR3: CASTPERLGSNEKLFF
DNA: TGCGCCAGCACCCCGGAGAGGTTGGGGTCTAATGAAAAACTGTTTTTT

J: TRBJ2-7
D: TRBD1
size: -
V: TRBV5-8
CDR3: CASSRWGQGAYEQYF
DNA: TGTGCCAGCAGCAGATGGGGACAGGGGGCCTACGAGCAGTACTTC

J: TRBJ1-4
D: -
size: -
V: TRBV9
CDR3: CASSVAAGQKMEKLFF
DNA: TGTGCCAGCAGCGTAGCGGCAGGGCAAAAGATGGAAAAACTGTTTTTT

J: TRBJ2-1
D: -
size: -
V: TRBV12-5
CDR3: CASGLVIFPQFF
DNA: TGTGCTAGTGGTTTGGTAATTTTCCCGCAGTTCTTC

J: TRBJ2-5
D: -
size: -
V: TRBV5-8
CDR3: CASSSVLGGKQYF
DNA: TGTGCCAGCAGCTCCGTCCTTGGGGGAAAACAGTACTTC

J: TRBJ2-7
D: TRBD2
size: -
V: TRBV15
CDR3: CATSEGLAVYEQYF
DNA: TGTGCCACCAGCGAGGGACTAGCGGTTTACGAGCAGTACTTC

J: TRBJ1-3
D: -
size: -
V: TRBV5-1
CDR3: CASSLSAGNTIYF
DNA: TGCGCCAGCAGCTTGTCTGCTGGAAACACCATATATTTT

J: TRBJ1-1
D: TRBD1
size: -
V: TRBV18
CDR3: CASSPTGFSTEAFF
DNA: TGTGCCAGCTCACCGACAGGGTTTAGCACTGAAGCTTTCTTT

J: TRBJ2-1
D: -
size: once
V: TRBV15
CDR3: CATSTEIRRSGEQFF
DNA: TGTGCCACCAGCACTGAAATTCGGCGTAGCGGTGAGCAGTTCTTC

J: TRBJ2-1
D: -
size: -
V: TRBV6-1
CDR3: CASRAVDNEQFF
DNA: TGTGCCAGCAGGGCAGTCGACAATGAGCAGTTCTTC

J: TRBJ2-5
D: -
size: -
V: TRBV28
CDR3: CASRSRETQYF
DNA: TGTGCCAGCAGATCCCGAGAGACCCAGTACTTC

J: TRBJ2-7
D: TRBD2
size: -
V: TRBV19
CDR3: CASSTVAGYFPYEQYF
DNA: TGTGCCAGTAGTACTGTAGCGGGGTACTTCCCGTACGAGCAGTACTTC

J: TRBJ2-7
D: TRBD2
size: -
V: TRBV11-2
CDR3: CASSRLAGEQYF
DNA: TGTGCCAGCAGCCGACTAGCGGGCGAGCAGTACTTC